These 27 T cell receptor beta chains came from one sample sequenced in a study of blood T cell repertoires in COVID-19. The table came from immunoSEQ multiplex PCR; TCRdb's copy has only in-frame clones and leaves some out. The sample records hundreds of thousands of clones, around 87% being singletons. Sequenced input: PBMCs or T cells enriched from blood (not recorded which). These receptors were taken from a woman aged 45 to 65 who had recovered from COVID-19.

V is TRBV12-3 or TRBV12-4 and J is TRBJ1-4; 7 positions agree with TRBD1. CDR3 length: 13 amino acids. The V gene end was trimmed by 2 bases and the J gene end by 17 bases; junction bases not matched to a gene: 11. CDR3 sequence (DNA): TGTGCCAGCAGTTTAACTCGGGACAGTATTGTATTTTTT. This encodes CASSLTRDSIVFF.

This clone was detected only once. This chain joins TRBV27 and TRBJ2-7; possible D gene TRBD2, 6 bases. The germline V gene has CDR1 MNHEY and CDR2 SMNVEV (reference sequence). The ends were cut back, 1 base at V and 3 bases at J, with 25 bases in the middle. The CDR3 spans 19 residues. The CDR3 nucleotides are TGTGCCAGCAGTTTATACTCCAGGCCGAATCGGGACTGGCACTACGAGCAGTACTTC. This gives the protein CASSLYSRPNRDWHYEQYF.

The chain links TRBV19 to TRBJ2-7; a possible D gene is TRBD1 (6 bases). V lost 4 bases to trimming and J lost 4 bases, with 8 bases between them. From germline, CDR1 is LNHDA and CDR2 SQIVND (reference sequence). The CDR3 spans 12 residues. For the CDR3, the DNA is TGTGCCAGTAGTAGAACAGGGTACGAGCAGTACTTC. This gives the protein CASSRTGYEQYF.

This chain uses TRBV7-2 with TRBJ1-5; D is undetermined. CDR1 and CDR2 from the germline V gene are SGHTA and FQGNSA. The CDR3 spans 13 residues. V shed 10 bases and J shed 3 bases, with 13 bases lying between them. CDR3 sequence reads: CATSQAPNQPQHF. CDR3 DNA sequence: TGTGCCACCTCTCAGGCTCCCAATCAGCCCCAGCATTTT.

The chain has TRBV13 and TRBJ2-2, with D unclear. This CDR3 has 11 residues. Per the germline V gene, CDR1 is PRHDT and CDR2 is FYEKMQ (reference sequence). The V end lost 7 bases, the J end lost 8 bases, and 8 bases lay between the germline ends. The CDR3 coding sequence is TGTGCCAGCATCAACTCTGGGGAGCTGTTTTTT. This translates into CASINSGELFF.

The rearrangement uses TRBV2 and TRBJ2-7, with 10 bases that match TRBD1. The CDR3 consists of 14 residues. Losses at the gene ends were 6 bases for V and 3 bases for J; bases not matched to a gene: 5. Germline CDR1 and CDR2: SNHLY and FYNNEI. The CDR3 sequence: CASRTTGGSYEQYF. DNA for the CDR3: TGTGCCAGCAGAACGACAGGGGGCAGCTACGAGCAGTACTTC.

CDR3 amino acids: CAPRARGAVQNQPQHF. DNA for the CDR3: TGTGCTCCTCGCGCGCGGGGGGCGGTCCAGAATCAGCCCCAGCATTTT. The chain recombines TRBV12-5 with TRBJ1-5, with D possibly TRBD1 on 6 matching bases. Deletions cut 11 bases from V and 4 bases from J, with 24 bases between. The CDR3 contains 16 residues. Germline CDR1 reads LGHNT; CDR2 reads FRNRAP.

This clone was seen once. The V gene is TRBV7-9, the J gene TRBJ1-6; D is perhaps TRBD1 (5 bases). CDR3 length: 17 amino acids. V lost 5 bases and J 1 base, leaving 15 bases between the germline ends. Germline CDR1 reads SEHNR; CDR2 reads FQNEAQ (reference sequence). The CDR3 DNA is TGTGCCAGCAGCACCACGGGGAGGGGATCCTATAATTCACCCCTCCACTTT. It is translated as CASSTTGRGSYNSPLHF.

The rearrangement joins TRBV24-1 to TRBJ2-1, with D tentatively TRBD1 (5 bases). V was shortened by 5 bases and J by 0 bases, with 25 bases between the two germline ends. The V gene's germline CDR1 is KGHDR and CDR2 SFDVKD. There are 20 residues in the CDR3. The CDR3 protein is CATSASPRGTAESSYNEQFF. The CDR3 DNA sequence: TGTGCCACCAGTGCCAGTCCAAGGGGCACAGCAGAAAGCTCCTACAATGAGCAGTTCTTC.

V usage is TRBV20-1 and J usage is TRBJ1-5; D remains ambiguous. Germline V CDR1 and CDR2: DFQATT, SNEGSKA (reference sequence). The V end lost 6 bases, the J end lost 6 bases, and 9 bases lay between the germline ends. The CDR3 is 11 residues long. CDR3 coding DNA: TGCAGTGCGAGGGAAGGTCAGCCCCAGCATTTT. As protein: CSAREGQPQHF.

The V and J genes are TRBV5-4 and TRBJ1-1, with a tentative D call TRBD1 (5 bases). The germline CDR1 and CDR2 sequences are SGHNT and YYREEE (reference sequence). The CDR3 covers 14 residues. V was cut by 8 bases and J by 5 bases, with 19 bases left in between. CDR3 DNA: TGTGCCAGTTCCCCCGACAGCCTCGGAACTGAAGCTTTCTTT. This translates into CASSPDSLGTEAFF.

V usage is TRBV19 and J usage is TRBJ1-1; 10 nucleotides line up with TRBD1. The V gene's germline CDR1 is LNHDA and CDR2 SQIVND (reference sequence). The CDR3 is 16 amino acids. V lost 9 bases, J lost 3 bases, and 13 bases stayed unmatched. The DNA of the CDR3 is TGTGCCAGCTGGGGACAGGGGCTTTCTTGGGACACTGAAGCTTTCTTT. It specifies CASWGQGLSWDTEAFF.

The rearrangement links TRBV12-3 or TRBV12-4 to TRBJ2-7; D unresolved. CDR3 size: 13 residues. V lost 6 bases, J lost 1 base, and 10 bases lay in between. For the CDR3, the DNA is TGTGCCAGCAGCCGAGCCGAGTCCTACGAGCAGTACTTC. Translated: CASSRAESYEQYF.

The chain has TRBV7-9 and TRBJ1-6, with D possibly matching TRBD1 (5 bases). The CDR3 spans 15 residues. Germline-derived CDR1 and CDR2 are SEHNR and FQNEAQ (reference sequence). V lost 5 bases, J lost 13 bases, and 21 bases lay in between. The CDR3 nucleotides read TGTGCCAGCAGCCCATCCGGGACTGCGGTAGCGCCCCTCCACTTT. It specifies CASSPSGTAVAPLHF.

The rearrangement joins TRBV29-1 to TRBJ2-2; 8 nucleotides agree with TRBD1. The ends lost 8 bases at V and 9 bases at J; junction bases unmatched: 14. This CDR3 is built from 14 residues. Germline assignment: CDR1 SQVTM and CDR2 ANQGSEA. The chain's CDR3 is CSPRRTGLGRELFF. The CDR3 DNA sequence: TGCAGCCCGAGGAGGACAGGGCTTGGTCGGGAGCTGTTTTTT.

The chain has TRBV7-2 and TRBJ2-3; 10 nucleotides agree with TRBD2. CDR1 SGHTA and CDR2 FQGNSA come from the germline V gene. The V gene end was trimmed by 3 bases and the J gene end by 6 bases; junction bases not matched to a gene: 3. The CDR3 contains 14 residues. The CDR3 loop reads CASSFSGGPDTQYF. CDR3 bases: TGTGCCAGCAGCTTTAGCGGGGGGCCTGATACGCAGTATTTT.

The chain is built from TRBV3-1 (or the pseudogene TRBV3-2) and TRBJ2-7; 11 bases match TRBD2. Losses at the gene ends were 1 base for V and 5 bases for J; bases not matched to a gene: 10. Germline V gene sequence: CDR1 LGHDT, CDR2 YNNKEL (reference sequence). The CDR3 extends over 17 amino acids. CDR3 coding DNA: TGTGCCAGCAGCCAAGTAGGGGGCCCTAGCGGGGGGAACGAGCAGTACTTC. Encoded protein: CASSQVGGPSGGNEQYF.

The rearrangement joins TRBV11-3 to TRBJ2-2; 7 bases are shared with TRBD1. Per the germline V gene, CDR1 is SGHNT and CDR2 is YENEEA. Losses at the gene ends were 3 bases for V and 5 bases for J; bases not matched to a gene: 6. The CDR3 has 15 amino acids. The CDR3 DNA sequence: TGTGCCAGCAGCTTTGAAAACAGGGGAACCGGGGAGCTGTTTTTT. Protein: CASSFENRGTGELFF.

The genes are TRBV11-2 and TRBJ1-1, with D hard to call. The CDR3 is 13 amino acids. The V gene's germline CDR1 is SGHAT and CDR2 FQNNGV. Trimming took off 3 bases at V and 1 base at J, with 6 bases between the two ends. The CDR3 region is CASSFQSNTEAFF. In DNA form, the CDR3 reads TGTGCCAGCAGCTTCCAGTCGAACACTGAAGCTTTCTTT.

V and J are TRBV7-2 and TRBJ1-1, with 8 bases aligning to TRBD1. V trimming: 4 bases; J trimming: 3 bases; junction bases outside the gene matches: 1. Germline loops: CDR1 SGHTA, CDR2 FQGNSA. CDR3 length: 13 residues. For the CDR3, the DNA is TGTGCCAGCAGCTCGGACAGGGACACTGAAGCTTTCTTT. Translating it yields CASSSDRDTEAFF.

This chain links TRBV29-1 with TRBJ1-1; unclear D gene. Per germline, CDR1 SQVTM and CDR2 ANQGSEA. V was trimmed by 6 bases and J by 1 base, leaving 18 bases between them. CDR3 length equals 15 residues. The CDR3 bases are TGCAGCGTCCTCGGGTTGCGGAGCTCGAACACTGAAGCTTTCTTT. This translates into CSVLGLRSSNTEAFF.

V gene TRBV3-1 (or the pseudogene TRBV3-2) combines with J gene TRBJ1-5, with D perhaps TRBD1 (5 bases). Germline V gene lookup returns CDR1 LGHDT and CDR2 YNNKEL (reference sequence). The V end lost 5 bases, the J end lost 0 bases, and 8 bases lay between the germline ends. The CDR3 loop spans 14 amino acids. Here the CDR3 reads CASSSGTSNQPQHF. Written as DNA, the CDR3 is TGTGCCAGCAGCAGCGGGACTAGCAATCAGCCCCAGCATTTT.

This clone occurred a few times. The CDR3, as DNA: TGTGCCAGCAGTGGACAGGGTAGCAATCAGCCCCAGCATTTT. Its translation: CASSGQGSNQPQHF. The chain couples TRBV6-2 or TRBV6-3 to TRBJ1-5; TRBD1 matches 8 bases. Germline lookup yields CDR1 MNHEY and CDR2 SVGEGT. The CDR3 is 14 residues long. V was pared by 5 bases and J by 0 bases, with 0 bases of the junction left unmatched.

J is TRBJ1-2 and V is TRBV6-1, with no clear D. V lost 1 base and J lost 2, with 11 bases in between. This CDR3 has 15 residues. Germline assignment: CDR1 MNHNS and CDR2 SASEGT. The CDR3 nucleotides read TGTGCCAGCAGTGAAGTTGAAGCACCCAACTATGGCTACACCTTC. This sequence encodes CASSEVEAPNYGYTF.

V usage is TRBV7-9 and J usage is TRBJ1-4; D remains ambiguous. The CDR3 runs 17 residues. Germline assignment: CDR1 SEHNR and CDR2 FQNEAQ (reference sequence). V lost 4 bases and J 0 bases, leaving 15 bases between the germline ends. The CDR3 loop reads CASSSPGGSSTNEKLFF. Here the CDR3 DNA reads TGTGCCAGCAGCTCTCCCGGAGGGTCCTCAACTAATGAAAAACTGTTTTTT.

This chain joins TRBV18 and TRBJ1-5, with D perhaps matching TRBD1 (5 bases). CDR3 size: 16 residues. Trimming cost V 1 base and J 1 base, with 11 bases left between them. The germline CDR1 and CDR2 sequences are KGHSH and LQKENI. CDR3 protein: CASSPLSRASNQPQHF. DNA of the CDR3: TGTGCCAGCTCACCACTTTCCAGGGCAAGCAATCAGCCCCAGCATTTT.

The chain uses TRBV28 and TRBJ1-1, with D uncertain. The length of the CDR3 is 14 residues. The germline V and J ends were trimmed by 5 bases and 0 bases, with 10 bases remaining between them. Germline lookup yields CDR1 MDHEN and CDR2 SYDVKM. DNA for the CDR3: TGTGCCAGCAGTGGTTCGGGGTTGAACACTGAAGCTTTCTTT. It codes for CASSGSGLNTEAFF.